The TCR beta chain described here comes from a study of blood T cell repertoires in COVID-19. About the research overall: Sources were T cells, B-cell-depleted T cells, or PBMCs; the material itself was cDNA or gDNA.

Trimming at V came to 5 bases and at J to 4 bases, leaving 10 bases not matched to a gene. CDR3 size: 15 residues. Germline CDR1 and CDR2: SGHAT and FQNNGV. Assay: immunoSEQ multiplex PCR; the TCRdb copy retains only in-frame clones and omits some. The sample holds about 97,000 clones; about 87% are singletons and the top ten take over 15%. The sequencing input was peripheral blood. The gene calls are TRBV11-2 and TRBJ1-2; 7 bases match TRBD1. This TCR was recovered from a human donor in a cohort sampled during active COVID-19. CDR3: CASSLGQSGVYGYTF. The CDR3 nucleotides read TGTGCCAGCAGCCTGGGACAGAGTGGTGTCTATGGCTACACCTTC. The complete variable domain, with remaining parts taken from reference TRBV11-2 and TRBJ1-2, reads EAGVAQSPRYKIIEKRQSVAFWCNPISGHATLYWYQQILGQGPKLLIQFQNNGVVDDSQLPKDRFSAERLKGVDSTLKIQPAKLEDSAVYLCASSLGQSGVYGYTFGSGTRLTVV.